This T cell receptor (beta chain) emerged from a study of blood T cell repertoires in COVID-19. Turning to the study itself: Samples came from the United States, Italy and Spain, spanning acute and convalescent COVID-19. T cells, B-cell-depleted T cells, or PBMCs provided the cDNA or gDNA that served as material.

The CDR3 has 16 residues. CDR1 KGHSH and CDR2 LQKENI come from the germline V gene. Trimming cost V 4 bases and J 6 bases, with 19 bases left between them. Original data processing: Reference gene primer amplification in the assay estimated nucleated cell counts. Measured with immunoSEQ multiplex PCR; TCRdb has only the in-frame clones, and not every one. Clone size and V and J calls were adopted from that table, with D and trimming inferred from the DNA. The sample lists tens of thousands of clones; around 91% were seen once. The clonotype comes from a man between 65 and 85 years old with active or convalescent COVID-19. Sequencing was done on a sample of peripheral blood. This chain connects TRBV18 to TRBJ1-5; no reliable D call. The CDR3 DNA follows: TGTGCCAGCTCACAATTACTGGTCAGCGTAGGTCAGCCCCAGCATTTT. Amino acids: CASSQLLVSVGQPQHF.